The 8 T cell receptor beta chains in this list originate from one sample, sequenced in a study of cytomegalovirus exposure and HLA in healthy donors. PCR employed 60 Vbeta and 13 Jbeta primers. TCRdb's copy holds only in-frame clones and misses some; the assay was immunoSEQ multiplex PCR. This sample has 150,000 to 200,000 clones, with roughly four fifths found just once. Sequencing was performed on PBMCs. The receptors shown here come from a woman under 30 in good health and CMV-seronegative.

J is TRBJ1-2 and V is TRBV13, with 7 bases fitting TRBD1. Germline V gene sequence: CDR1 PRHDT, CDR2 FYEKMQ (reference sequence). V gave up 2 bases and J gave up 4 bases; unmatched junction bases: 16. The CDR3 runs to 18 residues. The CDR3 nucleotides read TGTGCCAGCAGCTTAATTTCGGGACAGACCCCTCTTCTCTATGGCTACACCTTC. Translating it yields CASSLISGQTPLLYGYTF.

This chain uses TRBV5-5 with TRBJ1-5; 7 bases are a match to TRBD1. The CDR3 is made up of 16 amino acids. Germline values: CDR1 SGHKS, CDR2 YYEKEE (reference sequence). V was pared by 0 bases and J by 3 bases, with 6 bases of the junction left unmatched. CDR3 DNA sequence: TGTGCCAGCAGCTTGGGACAGGGTGGTACCAATCAGCCCCAGCATTTT. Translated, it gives CASSLGQGGTNQPQHF.

The CDR3 DNA reads TGTGCCAGCTCAGCGGGACGGTTCTCTGGAAACACCATATATTTT. Its translation: CASSAGRFSGNTIYF. This chain links TRBV18 with TRBJ1-3; the D gene is possibly TRBD1 (5 bases). Germline V gene lookup returns CDR1 KGHSH and CDR2 LQKENI. The V end lost 5 bases, the J end lost 0 bases, and 11 bases lay between the germline ends. The CDR3 runs to 15 residues.

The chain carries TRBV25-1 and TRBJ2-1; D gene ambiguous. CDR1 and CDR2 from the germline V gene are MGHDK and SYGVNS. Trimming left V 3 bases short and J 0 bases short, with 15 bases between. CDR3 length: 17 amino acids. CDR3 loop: CASSDAPFLSSYNEQFF. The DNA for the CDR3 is TGTGCCAGCAGTGACGCACCATTTCTGAGCTCCTACAATGAGCAGTTCTTC.

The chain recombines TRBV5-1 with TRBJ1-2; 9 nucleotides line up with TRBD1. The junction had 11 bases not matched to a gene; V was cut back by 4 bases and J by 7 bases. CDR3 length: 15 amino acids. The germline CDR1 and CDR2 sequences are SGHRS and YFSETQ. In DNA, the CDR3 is TGCGCCAGCAGCCCTCACCGGGACAGGGCTGGTGGCTACACCTTC. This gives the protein CASSPHRDRAGGYTF.

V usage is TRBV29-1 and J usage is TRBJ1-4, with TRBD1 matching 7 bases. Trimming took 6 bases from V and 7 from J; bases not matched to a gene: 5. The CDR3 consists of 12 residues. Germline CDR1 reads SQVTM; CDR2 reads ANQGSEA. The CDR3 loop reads CSVRPGGEKLFF. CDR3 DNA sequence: TGCAGCGTACGCCCAGGGGGTGAAAAACTGTTTTTT.

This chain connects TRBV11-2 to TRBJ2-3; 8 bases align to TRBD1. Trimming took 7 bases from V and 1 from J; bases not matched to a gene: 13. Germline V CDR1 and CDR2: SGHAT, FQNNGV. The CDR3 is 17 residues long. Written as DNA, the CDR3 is TGTGCCAGCACTCCCGGGACAGGTGGGATGGGCACAGATACGCAGTATTTT. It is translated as CASTPGTGGMGTDTQYF.

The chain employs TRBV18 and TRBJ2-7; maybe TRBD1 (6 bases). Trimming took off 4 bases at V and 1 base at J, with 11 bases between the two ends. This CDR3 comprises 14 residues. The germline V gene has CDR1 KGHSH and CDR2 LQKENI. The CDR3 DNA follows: TGTGCCAGCTCACAGACAGGCAAATCCTACGAGCAGTACTTC. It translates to CASSQTGKSYEQYF.